These 31 T cell receptor beta chains were sequenced from one sample in a study of T cell changes during pregnancy in multiple sclerosis. The repertoire was sequenced with immunoSEQ multiplex PCR; TCRdb's copy has only in-frame clones and lacks some. Of some 110,000 clones in the sample, about 90% were seen once. Sequences were derived from peripheral blood, sampled in the third trimester of pregnancy. These receptors were collected from a female donor with multiple sclerosis, enrolled in a pregnancy study.

This clone was seen just once. This chain links TRBV5-1 with TRBJ2-1; a weak D match, TRBD1 (5 bases). The CDR3 length is 13 residues. V lost 0 bases to trimming and J lost 8 bases, with 9 bases between them. Germline V gene data show CDR1 as SGHRS and CDR2 as YFSETQ. The CDR3 DNA reads as TGCGCCAGCAGCTTGGGACAGTGGGATGAGCAGTTCTTC. Residues: CASSLGQWDEQFF.

V and J are TRBV5-1 and TRBJ2-3; 9 bases match TRBD2. The V gene end was trimmed by 1 base and the J gene end by 5 bases; junction bases not matched to a gene: 11. Germline CDR1 reads SGHRS; CDR2 reads YFSETQ. The CDR3 is 17 amino acids. The CDR3 sequence: CASSLSASGAYQDTQYF. DNA of the CDR3: TGCGCCAGCAGCTTGTCGGCTAGCGGGGCTTACCAAGATACGCAGTATTTT.

The chain carries TRBV11-2 and TRBJ1-2; D may be TRBD1 (6 bases). Trimming removed 5 bases at V and 4 bases at J, with 17 bases between. There are 15 residues in the CDR3. CDR1 and CDR2 (germline): SGHAT, FQNNGV. CDR3 nucleotides: TGTGCCAGCAGCCCTGGGGGGGCTTATGGCTATGGCTACACCTTC. Translation: CASSPGGAYGYGYTF.

This clone was recorded only once. J is TRBJ1-4 and V is TRBV2; D is uncertain. This CDR3 comprises 15 residues. CDR1 is SNHLY and CDR2 is FYNNEI in the germline V gene. V lost 9 bases and J 0 bases, leaving 14 bases between the germline ends. The CDR3 DNA is TGTGCCAGTCGTATGGAGGCTGCAACTAATGAAAAACTGTTTTTT. This codes for CASRMEAATNEKLFF.

The chain uses TRBV19 and TRBJ2-7; 9 positions agree with TRBD1. CDR3 length equals 15 residues. Germline CDR1 reads LNHDA; CDR2 reads SQIVND (reference sequence). J lost 4 bases, V lost 6 bases, and 10 bases had no gene match. The CDR3 region is CASSNSVGTGYEQYF. CDR3 DNA sequence: TGTGCCAGTAGCAACTCCGTAGGGACAGGGTACGAGCAGTACTTC. The full variable domain, its missing parts supplied by reference TRBV19 and TRBJ2-7, is DGGITQSPKYLFRKEGQNVTLSCEQNLNHDAMYWYRQDPGQGLRLIYYSQIVNDFQKGDIAEGYSVSREKKESFPLTVTSAQKNPTAFYLCASSNSVGTGYEQYFGPGTRLTVT.

The rearrangement uses TRBV30 and TRBJ1-2; D might be TRBD1 (5 bases). V lost 3 bases and J lost 8, with 16 bases in between. Germline V gene lookup returns CDR1 GTSNPN and CDR2 SVGIG (reference sequence). The CDR3 has 13 amino acids. CDR3 bases: TGTGCCTGGAGCAAACAGGCCCAAGGAGGCTACACCTTC. Protein product: CAWSKQAQGGYTF.

The V gene is TRBV7-9, the J gene TRBJ2-1; 10 nucleotides align to TRBD2. Germline lookup yields CDR1 SEHNR and CDR2 FQNEAQ (reference sequence). V dropped 4 bases and J dropped 7; count of bases not matched to a gene: 19. The CDR3 is made up of 19 amino acids. The CDR3 coding sequence is TGTGCCAGCAGCTCTACCACCCTCACACAAGCGGGGGGGACGAATGAGCAGTTCTTC. It codes for CASSSTTLTQAGGTNEQFF.

The chain is built from TRBV30 and TRBJ2-7, with TRBD1 matching 10 bases. Germline CDR1 reads GTSNPN; CDR2 reads SVGIG (reference sequence). The CDR3 runs to 14 residues. The junction had 4 bases not matched to a gene; V was cut back by 2 bases and J by 3 bases. CDR3 sequence: CAWSSGTGVYEQYF. The CDR3 coding sequence is TGTGCCTGGAGTTCCGGGACAGGGGTCTACGAGCAGTACTTC. Full variable domain (rest looked up from reference TRBV30 and TRBJ2-7): SQTIHQWPATLVQPVGSPLSLECTVEGTSNPNLYWYRQAAGRGLQLLFYSVGIGQISSEVPQNLSASRPQDRQFILSSKKLLLSDSGFYLCAWSSGTGVYEQYFGPGTRLTVT.

The gene calls are TRBV27 and TRBJ2-3; possibly TRBD2 for D (6 bases). CDR3 length equals 13 residues. The V end lost 1 base, the J end lost 5 bases, and 7 bases lay between the germline ends. CDR1 and CDR2 (germline): MNHEY, SMNVEV (reference sequence). The CDR3 DNA reads TGTGCCAGCAGTTTATGGAGGGGAGATACGCAGTATTTT. Its translation is CASSLWRGDTQYF.

The count of this clone is one. CDR3 in DNA: TGTGCCATCAGTGACCCAGGGGGCCCCTCCTACGAGCAGTACTTC. Its translation is CAISDPGGPSYEQYF. The V and J genes are TRBV10-3 and TRBJ2-7; TRBD1 matches 8 bases. The germline CDR1 and CDR2 sequences are ENHRY and SYGVKD. The CDR3 runs 15 residues. V dropped 3 bases and J dropped 0; count of bases not matched to a gene: 4.

The CDR3 loop is CASAEGAGSEKLFF. CDR3 bases: TGTGCCAGCGCCGAGGGGGCTGGGAGTGAAAAACTGTTTTTT. The chain is built from TRBV19 and TRBJ1-4, with 7 bases matching TRBD1. This CDR3 spans 14 amino acids. The trim removed 9 bases at V and 7 bases at J, leaving 11 bases unmatched. In germline, CDR1 is LNHDA, CDR2 SQIVND (reference sequence). Complete variable domain (other parts from reference TRBV19 and TRBJ1-4): DGGITQSPKYLFRKEGQNVTLSCEQNLNHDAMYWYRQDPGQGLRLIYYSQIVNDFQKGDIAEGYSVSREKKESFPLTVTSAQKNPTAFYLCASAEGAGSEKLFFGSGTQLSVL.

The chain combines TRBV19 with TRBJ1-5; D ambiguous. The CDR3 has 16 amino acids. Germline-derived CDR1 and CDR2 are LNHDA and SQIVND (reference sequence). V lost 0 bases and J 4 bases, leaving 13 bases between the germline ends. CDR3 coding DNA: TGTGCCAGTAGTATAGATAACCCGAGACTTAATCAGCCCCAGCATTTT. This codes for CASSIDNPRLNQPQHF.

The V gene is TRBV19, the J gene TRBJ2-6; TRBD1 matches 9 bases. Germline-derived CDR1 and CDR2 are LNHDA and SQIVND (reference sequence). The length of the CDR3 is 15 residues. The V gene end was trimmed by 7 bases and the J gene end by 2 bases; junction bases not matched to a gene: 3. The CDR3 nucleotides read TGTGCCAGTACCCGACAGGGGGCTGGGGCCAACGTCCTGACTTTC. It translates to CASTRQGAGANVLTF.

The genes are TRBV19 and TRBJ1-2, with 9 bases fitting TRBD1. The germline V gene has CDR1 LNHDA and CDR2 SQIVND (reference sequence). The CDR3 spans 15 residues. V lost 4 bases, J lost 4 bases, and 7 bases stayed unmatched. The CDR3 sequence: CASSNYRGLRYGYTF. The CDR3, as DNA: TGTGCCAGTAGTAATTACAGGGGGCTACGCTATGGCTACACCTTC.

The V and J genes are TRBV7-2 and TRBJ1-1; 8 nucleotides line up with TRBD1. CDR3 size: 14 residues. Looked up from germline, CDR1 is SGHTA and CDR2 is FQGNSA. V gave up 5 bases and J gave up 2 bases; unmatched junction bases: 4. CDR3: CASSPGQGNTEAFF. Written as DNA, the CDR3 is TGTGCCAGCAGCCCAGGACAGGGAAACACTGAAGCTTTCTTT.

This chain uses TRBV6-5 with TRBJ2-7; possibly TRBD1 for D (6 bases). The CDR3 extends over 15 amino acids. Germline CDR1 and CDR2: MNHEY and SVGAGI. The V and J ends lost 6 bases and 1 base respectively, with 16 bases between them. In nucleotides, the CDR3 is TGTGCCAGCAGGCTAACAGGGAGAAGGTCCTACGAGCAGTACTTC. It encodes CASRLTGRRSYEQYF.

The chain combines TRBV27 with TRBJ1-6, with 10 bases identical to TRBD1. J was trimmed by 9 bases and V by 8 bases; bases with no gene match: 4. Germline values: CDR1 MNHEY, CDR2 SMNVEV (reference sequence). The CDR3 extends over 13 amino acids. This chain's CDR3 is CASRTGGGSPLHF. The CDR3 DNA follows: TGTGCCAGCCGGACAGGGGGGGGTTCACCCCTCCACTTT.

The V and J genes are TRBV5-4 and TRBJ1-6; tentative D call: TRBD1 (5 bases). From germline, CDR1 is SGHNT and CDR2 YYREEE (reference sequence). The CDR3 is made up of 15 amino acids. Trimming stripped 7 bases from V and 6 bases from J, with 17 bases between. The CDR3 here is CASGHGGITNSPLHF. The CDR3 bases are TGTGCCAGCGGCCACGGGGGGATCACTAATTCACCCCTCCACTTT.

This clone was seen more than once but under ten times. The rearrangement links TRBV20-1 to TRBJ1-1; TRBD1 might be the D (5 bases). CDR1 DFQATT and CDR2 SNEGSKA come from the germline V gene (reference sequence). There are 11 residues in the CDR3. Trimming removed 3 bases from V and 5 bases from J, with 7 bases in between. In DNA form, the CDR3 reads TGCAGTGCTAGTCAGGGAACTGAAGCTTTCTTT. Protein product: CSASQGTEAFF.

The V call is TRBV5-6, the J call TRBJ1-4, with D possibly being TRBD1 (6 bases). The V end was cut by 2 bases, the J end by 4 bases, with 12 bases between. The CDR3 has 15 amino acids. Germline V gene lookup returns CDR1 SGHDT and CDR2 YYEEEE. As DNA, the CDR3 is TGTGCCAGCAGCTTACAAACAGGGTTTAATGAAAAACTGTTTTTT. Its protein is CASSLQTGFNEKLFF.

This chain uses TRBV9 with TRBJ1-1; D may be TRBD1 (6 bases). This CDR3 contains 14 residues. The germline CDR1 and CDR2 sequences are SGDLS and YYNGEE. V shed 2 bases and J shed 3 bases, with 11 bases lying between them. The CDR3 protein is CASSVEGGDTEAFF. The CDR3 DNA is TGTGCCAGCAGCGTGGAGGGGGGGGACACTGAAGCTTTCTTT.

The chain recombines TRBV19 with TRBJ2-2; maybe TRBD2 (6 bases). With 3 bases removed from V and 4 bases from J, the gap between germline ends came to 9 bases. Looked up from germline, CDR1 is LNHDA and CDR2 is SQIVND (reference sequence). CDR3 length: 14 amino acids. In nucleotides, the CDR3 is TGTGCCAGTAGTATCTTGGGGGGCACCGGGGAGCTGTTTTTT. Protein sequence: CASSILGGTGELFF.

The rearrangement uses TRBV5-1 and TRBJ2-3; a weak D match, TRBD2 (5 bases). V shed 1 base and J shed 6 bases, with 6 bases lying between them. The CDR3 has 12 amino acids. Germline loops: CDR1 SGHRS, CDR2 YFSETQ. In nucleotides, the CDR3 is TGCGCCAGCAGCTTGAAGCGGGATACGCAGTATTTT. Translation gives CASSLKRDTQYF.

This chain joins TRBV20-1 and TRBJ2-1; D gene unclear. Per the germline V gene, CDR1 is DFQATT and CDR2 is SNEGSKA (reference sequence). The CDR3 runs to 11 residues. Between the trimmed V and J ends, which lost 2 bases and 7 bases, there was a span of 6 bases. CDR3: CSARFRNEQFF. CDR3 bases: TGCAGTGCTAGATTCAGGAATGAGCAGTTCTTC.

The rearrangement uses TRBV29-1 and TRBJ2-5, with 11 bases lining up with TRBD2. Germline-derived CDR1 and CDR2 are SQVTM and ANQGSEA. The CDR3 is made up of 13 amino acids. The CDR3 protein is CSLAGGPGETQYF. In nucleotides, the CDR3 is TGCAGTTTAGCGGGAGGGCCAGGAGAGACCCAGTACTTC.

The CDR3 region is CASVRGGQGGLEQYF. CDR3 DNA sequence: TGTGCCAGCGTCCGAGGGGGACAGGGTGGTCTCGAGCAGTACTTC. The rearrangement uses TRBV6-1 and TRBJ2-7; 9 nucleotides line up with TRBD1. Trimming cost V 8 bases and J 6 bases; bases outside gene matches: 14. The V gene's germline CDR1 is MNHNS and CDR2 SASEGT. This CDR3 is built from 15 residues.

The CDR3 DNA reads as TGTGCCAGCAGCGTTTCGTCCGGGGAGCTGTTTTTT. Protein product: CASSVSSGELFF. The rearrangement links TRBV9 to TRBJ2-2, with D uncertain. V was trimmed by 2 bases and J by 6 bases, leaving 5 bases between them. The V gene's germline CDR1 is SGDLS and CDR2 YYNGEE. The CDR3 has 12 amino acids.

The chain links TRBV5-1 to TRBJ2-2; TRBD2 aligns across 9 bases. The CDR3 covers 16 residues. The germline gives CDR1 SGHRS, CDR2 YFSETQ. Trimming removed 4 bases from V and 1 base from J; junction bases left unmatched: 5. The CDR3 sequence: CASSLSGSGNTGELFF. The CDR3 DNA reads TGCGCCAGCAGCCTTAGCGGGAGTGGGAACACCGGGGAGCTGTTTTTT.

V and J are TRBV5-1 and TRBJ1-2; maybe TRBD1 (5 bases). V was cut by 0 bases and J by 6 bases, with 12 bases left in between. Looked up from germline, CDR1 is SGHRS and CDR2 is YFSETQ. This CDR3 has 14 residues. In nucleotides, the CDR3 is TGCGCCAGCAGCTTGGGAGACGGGACTAATGGCTACACCTTC. This sequence encodes CASSLGDGTNGYTF. Full variable domain (rest looked up from reference TRBV5-1 and TRBJ1-2): KAGVTQTPRYLIKTRGQQVTLSCSPISGHRSVSWYQQTPGQGLQFLFEYFSETQRNKGNFPGRFSGRQFSNSRSEMNVSTLELGDSALYLCASSLGDGTNGYTFGSGTRLTVV.

The gene calls are TRBV2 and TRBJ2-3; 7 bases are a match to TRBD2. This CDR3 has 16 amino acids. Looked up from germline, CDR1 is SNHLY and CDR2 is FYNNEI. With 4 bases clipped from V and 1 base from J, the junction kept 8 bases outside the gene matches. As DNA, the CDR3 is TGTGCCAGCAGTGGTTTGTGGAGCGGGGGCACAGATACGCAGTATTTT. Its translation is CASSGLWSGGTDTQYF.

V and J are TRBV6-1 and TRBJ2-7, with 7 bases that match TRBD1. The germline V gene has CDR1 MNHNS and CDR2 SASEGT. This CDR3 has 15 amino acids. Trimming took 6 bases from V and 5 from J; bases not matched to a gene: 13. The CDR3 region has the DNA TGTGCCAGCAGGACGAACAGGGGCATCCTCCACGAGCAGTACTTC. It is translated as CASRTNRGILHEQYF.